The 10 T cell receptor beta chains presented below share a single source sample, sequenced in a study of T-cell reconstitution after alpha-beta-depleted transplantation in children. TCRbeta library preparation incorporated unique molecular identifiers. TCRdb redid the calling of the PCR reads with MiXCR, one entry per CDR3 protein. This sample carries about a million distinct CDR3 sequences, around 30% of them seen once, and the ten largest clones take more than 25%. Material: PBMCs, mostly from graft donor cells, obtained 360 days after TCRalphabeta/CD19-depleted stem cell transplant. The receptors were gathered from a boy in the first two years of life who had a stem cell transplant for SCID, so the T cells may come from the graft donor.

This clonotype turned up a few times. J is TRBJ1-5 and V is TRBV5-1; 9 bases are shared with TRBD1. Germline-derived CDR1 and CDR2 are SGHRS and YFSETQ. The CDR3 is made up of 14 amino acids. The J segment lost 5 bases and the V segment lost 3 bases, leaving 3 bases of the junction unmatched. CDR3 DNA: TGCGCCAGCAGCTCTACAGGGGGCGATCAGCCCCAGCATTTT. Encoded protein: CASSSTGGDQPQHF.

This clonotype was counted once. CDR3 sequence (DNA): TGTGCCAGCAGTTCAAGACAGGTGGGAGAAGCTTTCTTT. Protein product: CASSSRQVGEAFF. The chain has TRBV12-3 or TRBV12-4 and TRBJ1-1; weak D call: TRBD1 (6 bases). Trimming pared 4 bases from V and 8 bases from J, leaving 14 bases between. The CDR3 consists of 13 residues.

CDR3 loop: CSVEQGGELFF. The DNA for the CDR3 is TGCAGCGTTGAACAGGGCGGGGAGCTGTTTTTT. The chain uses TRBV29-1 and TRBJ2-2; TRBD1 might be the D (5 bases). The germline V gene has CDR1 SQVTM and CDR2 ANQGSEA. The CDR3 extends over 11 amino acids. Trimming stripped 2 bases from V and 7 bases from J, with 5 bases between.

There are a few counts of this clonotype. No conserved phenylalanine or tryptophan is present at the end of the CDR3, so a read error is the likely explanation. The V call is TRBV12-3 or TRBV12-4, the J call TRBJ2-2, with D maybe TRBD2 (5 bases). This CDR3 region has 13 residues. The CDR3 protein is CASSLLRTGDLFY. In DNA form, the CDR3 reads TGTGCCAGCAGCCTCCTAAGGACCGGGGATCTGTTTTAT.

This clonotype was picked up a small number of times. This chain links TRBV4-3 with TRBJ2-1; weak D call: TRBD2 (5 bases). Trimming took off 0 bases at V and 0 bases at J, with 15 bases between the two ends. The CDR3 extends over 18 amino acids. Germline lookup yields CDR1 LGHNA and CDR2 YSLEER. CDR3 amino acids: CASSQDSVGESSYNEQFF. The CDR3 nucleotides are TGCGCCAGCAGCCAAGATTCAGTGGGAGAAAGCTCCTACAATGAGCAGTTCTTC.

The rearrangement links TRBV5-1 to TRBJ1-1; no clear D. Germline CDR1 and CDR2: SGHRS and YFSETQ. CDR3 size: 13 residues. The V gene lost 5 bases and the J gene lost 2 bases, with 10 bases spanning the gap. Written as DNA, the CDR3 is TGCGCCAGCAGATTCACAGCCAACACTGAAGCTTTCTTT. Amino acid sequence: CASRFTANTEAFF. Drawing the rest from reference TRBV5-1 and TRBJ1-1, the complete variable domain is KAGVTQTPRYLIKTRGQQVTLSCSPISGHRSVSWYQQTPGQGLQFLFEYFSETQRNKGNFPGRFSGRQFSNSRSEMNVSTLELGDSALYLCASRFTANTEAFFGQGTRLTVV.

This clonotype was recorded a few times. V usage is TRBV12-3 or TRBV12-4 and J usage is TRBJ2-3; 7 bases agree with TRBD1. This CDR3 has 17 amino acids. The V gene end was trimmed by 6 bases and the J gene end by 2 bases; junction bases not matched to a gene: 14. CDR3 DNA sequence: TGTGCCAGCAGCCGAGCCCTGGACAGGATCCACACAGATACGCAGTATTTT. It codes for CASSRALDRIHTDTQYF.

V is TRBV11-2 and J is TRBJ2-5; 15 bases align to TRBD2. Losses at the gene ends were 3 bases for V and 4 bases for J; bases not matched to a gene: 9. This CDR3 is built from 18 residues. Germline V gives CDR1 SGHAT, CDR2 FQNNGV. The CDR3 sequence is CASSLGGLAGGGGETQYF. The CDR3 DNA follows: TGTGCCAGCAGCTTGGGGGGACTAGCGGGGGGCGGTGGAGAGACCCAGTACTTC.

This chain uses TRBV5-1 with TRBJ2-5; a possible D gene is TRBD1 (7 bases). V lost 2 bases and J 4 bases, leaving 21 bases between the germline ends. The CDR3 is 17 amino acids. The germline gives CDR1 SGHRS, CDR2 YFSETQ. In DNA, the CDR3 is TGCGCCAGCAGCTTCGGGACCTCAGGGGGGAGAGTAGAGACCCAGTACTTC. Translated, it gives CASSFGTSGGRVETQYF.

This clonotype was counted a few times. DNA of the CDR3: TGTGCCAGCAGTGGGACAGGGGGCGACTATGGCTACACCTTC. It translates to CASSGTGGDYGYTF. The genes are TRBV5-5 and TRBJ1-2, with 12 bases that match TRBD1. Germline V lookup: CDR1 SGHKS, CDR2 YYEKEE (reference sequence). CDR3 length: 14 residues. The ends lost 5 bases at V and 3 bases at J; junction bases unmatched: 2.